What follows is one T cell receptor beta chain and its context. The antigen is undetermined. The CDR3 covers 16 residues. The V gene end was trimmed by 4 bases and the J gene end by 4 bases; junction bases not matched to a gene: 11. Germline CDR1 reads SGHAT; CDR2 reads FQNNGV. This record comes from a study of shared clonotypes between healthy human individuals. Study-level points and caveats: Estimated richness was generally greater in naive than memory subsets.

Profiling relied on immunoSEQ multiplex PCR, and the TCRdb table lists in-frame clones only, not all of them. The sample holds a few million clones; 85% to 95% are singletons and the top ten take approximately 0.39%. This receptor was obtained from a man between 18 and 29 years old in good health. Some clones in this sample may be carry-over from other donors' samples. The chain employs TRBV11-2 and TRBJ1-2; TRBD1 matches 8 bases. Sequencing was carried out using naive CD4+ T cells from PBMCs. Described subset: CD45RA+ positively selected. Here the CDR3 reads CASSSSRTGTGYGYTF. Written as DNA, the CDR3 is TGTGCCAGCAGCTCCAGTAGGACAGGGACGGGCTATGGCTACACCTTC.